Reported below is one TCR beta chain. As yet, its antigen is unknown. Treatment reported: oral pan-JAK inhibitor, 5-10 mg twice daily. It was from alopecia areata patients that lesional scalp punch biopsies and peripheral blood were collected. The data derive from a study of CD8+ T cells in alopecia areata. cDNA reverse transcribed from extracted RNA served as the sequencing template. Method: immunoSEQ multiplex PCR; TCRdb's copy keeps in-frame clones and lacks some. The table has about 280,000 clones, 58% seen once; the top ten hold around 1.7%. The study, taken as a whole, reports: Sequencing of scalp samples also includes resident alphabeta T cells from normal skin.

V shed 0 bases and J 3 bases; nucleotides not matched to a gene: 6. This CDR3 has 18 amino acids. Germline V gives CDR1 LGHNA, CDR2 YSLEER. Source: CD4+ T cells sorted from blood, taken at week 24, from a patient treated with tofacitinib. This sequence originates from a human donor with alopecia areata. V usage is TRBV4-3 and J usage is TRBJ2-2, with 11 bases that match TRBD1. The CDR3 region is CASSQDPPDRGHTGELFF. The DNA for the CDR3 is TGCGCCAGCAGCCAAGACCCACCGGACAGGGGGCACACCGGGGAGCTGTTTTTT.